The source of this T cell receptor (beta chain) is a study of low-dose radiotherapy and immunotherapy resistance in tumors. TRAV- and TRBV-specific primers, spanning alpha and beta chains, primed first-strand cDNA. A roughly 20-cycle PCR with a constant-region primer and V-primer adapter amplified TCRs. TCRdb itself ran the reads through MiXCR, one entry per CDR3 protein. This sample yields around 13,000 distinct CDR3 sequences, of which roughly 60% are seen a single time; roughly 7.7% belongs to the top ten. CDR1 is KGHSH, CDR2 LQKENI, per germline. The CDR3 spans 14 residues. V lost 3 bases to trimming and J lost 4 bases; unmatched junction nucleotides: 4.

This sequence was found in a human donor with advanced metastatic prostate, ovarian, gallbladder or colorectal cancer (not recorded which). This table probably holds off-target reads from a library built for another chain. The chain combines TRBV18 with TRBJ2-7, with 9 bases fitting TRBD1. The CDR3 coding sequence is TGTGCCAGCTCACCGTCGACAGGGGGGTACGAGCAGTACTTC. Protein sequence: CASSPSTGGYEQYF.